The 32 T cell receptor beta chains given below trace back to one sample, sequenced in a study of T cells after yellow fever vaccination. MiXCR was run by TCRdb on the 5' RACE reads, yielding one entry per CDR3 protein. The sample lists about 550,000 distinct CDR3 sequences, approximately 21% occurring once. The specimen was PBMCs, collected 15 days after the yellow fever booster vaccination. These receptors came from a man younger than 45 who received the YFV17D yellow fever vaccine.

This sequence joins TRBV29-1 and TRBJ2-2; no clear D gene. V dropped 3 bases and J dropped 6 bases, with 11 bases sitting between them. Germline V gene data show CDR1 as SQVTM and CDR2 as ANQGSEA. This CDR3 comprises 13 residues. The CDR3 loop is CSVDVAAPGELFF. CDR3 nucleotides: TGCAGCGTTGATGTGGCGGCCCCCGGGGAGCTGTTTTTT.

There are a few counts of this clonotype. The chain links TRBV20-1 to TRBJ1-1; D unresolved. CDR3 length equals 15 residues. The V end was cut by 5 bases, the J end by 1 base, with 17 bases between. The germline gives CDR1 DFQATT, CDR2 SNEGSKA (reference sequence). The CDR3: CSAPAKPWQNTEAFF. CDR3 nucleotide sequence: TGCAGTGCTCCCGCAAAGCCCTGGCAGAACACTGAAGCTTTCTTT.

The chain couples TRBV5-1 to TRBJ2-1, with 8 bases aligning to TRBD2. Germline V lookup: CDR1 SGHRS, CDR2 YFSETQ. J was trimmed by 5 bases and V by 2 bases; bases with no gene match: 3. The CDR3 sequence is 14 residues long. The CDR3 here is CASSFGAGDNEQFF. The CDR3 DNA is TGCGCCAGCAGCTTTGGAGCGGGGGACAATGAGCAGTTCTTC. The variable domain in full, completed from reference TRBV5-1 and TRBJ2-1, reads KAGVTQTPRYLIKTRGQQVTLSCSPISGHRSVSWYQQTPGQGLQFLFEYFSETQRNKGNFPGRFSGRQFSNSRSEMNVSTLELGDSALYLCASSFGAGDNEQFFGPGTRLTVL.

This rearrangement joins TRBV12-5 to TRBJ2-2; 7 bases agree with TRBD1. CDR3 size: 15 residues. CDR1 is LGHNT and CDR2 is FRNRAP in the germline V gene. V shed 1 base and J 4 bases; nucleotides not matched to a gene: 3. For the CDR3, the DNA is TGTGCTAGTGGTTTGGGCAGGGACAGCACCGGGGAGCTGTTTTTT. As protein: CASGLGRDSTGELFF.

This clonotype turned up a few times. The V gene is TRBV12-3 or TRBV12-4, the J gene TRBJ2-1, with 16 positions matching TRBD2. V trimming: 6 bases; J trimming: 0 bases; junction bases outside the gene matches: 5. The CDR3 is made up of 18 amino acids. The CDR3 loop reads CASRPGTSGRDSYNEQFF. The CDR3 DNA sequence: TGTGCCAGCAGACCCGGGACTAGCGGGAGGGACTCCTACAATGAGCAGTTCTTC.

The rearrangement links TRBV4-3 to TRBJ2-1; 15 nucleotides agree with TRBD2. This CDR3 has 16 amino acids. Germline V lookup: CDR1 LGHNA, CDR2 YSLEER. Trimming took 0 bases from V and 10 from J; bases not matched to a gene: 4. The CDR3 protein is CASSQDWTSGRAEQFF. As DNA, the CDR3 is TGCGCCAGCAGCCAAGATTGGACTAGCGGGAGGGCCGAGCAGTTCTTC.

The rearrangement joins TRBV20-1 to TRBJ2-3; D might be TRBD1 (6 bases). V lost 1 base and J lost 8, with 16 bases in between. Germline V gives CDR1 DFQATT, CDR2 SNEGSKA (reference sequence). The CDR3 extends over 14 amino acids. As DNA, the CDR3 is TGCAGTGCTAGAGCCGGACAGAATGTCGGTACGCAGTATTTT. Translating gives CSARAGQNVGTQYF.

This CDR3 is CASSGPTDTQYF. The CDR3 DNA is TGTGCCAGCAGCGGTCCCACAGATACGCAGTATTTT. This chain joins TRBV7-9 and TRBJ2-3; no firm D call. Per germline, CDR1 SEHNR and CDR2 FQNEAQ (reference sequence). V gave up 5 bases and J gave up 2 bases, with 5 bases separating them. This CDR3 region has 12 residues.

The chain couples TRBV12-3 or TRBV12-4 to TRBJ1-2; weak D call: TRBD1 (5 bases). V was clipped by 1 base and J by 7 bases, with 10 bases between them. The CDR3 totals 13 residues. The CDR3 reads CASSLVGGFGYTF. The CDR3 DNA is TGTGCCAGCAGTTTAGTTGGGGGGTTTGGCTACACCTTC.

V and J are TRBV5-5 and TRBJ2-3; 8 bases are a match to TRBD2. Per the germline V gene, CDR1 is SGHKS and CDR2 is YYEKEE (reference sequence). The CDR3 runs to 16 residues. V trimming: 1 base; J trimming: 3 bases; junction bases outside the gene matches: 7. CDR3 nucleotide sequence: TGTGCCAGCAGCTTGTCTTTAGCGGGACCAACAGATACGCAGTATTTT. It translates to CASSLSLAGPTDTQYF.

Turning to this clonotype: The junction departs from germline at one end; a sequencing error may be responsible. The chain links TRBV20-1 to TRBJ2-5; possibly TRBD1 or TRBD2 for D (5 bases each). Germline-derived CDR1 and CDR2 are DFQATT and SNEGSKA (reference sequence). CDR3 length: 14 amino acids. CDR3 in DNA: TGCTGTGCTACTCGGGACCCGTACCAAGAGACCCAGTACTTC. This codes for CCATRDPYQETQYF.

This clonotype was seen a few times. The chain employs TRBV7-2 and TRBJ2-1; TRBD2 agrees at 8 bases. Looked up from germline, CDR1 is SGHTA and CDR2 is FQGNSA. V lost 5 bases, J lost 4 bases, and 13 bases stayed unmatched. The CDR3 sequence is 17 residues long. The CDR3 DNA reads as TGTGCCAGCAGCGTGAGCGGGAGCCCCCTCTTATACAATGAGCAGTTCTTC. This sequence encodes CASSVSGSPLLYNEQFF.

The chain combines TRBV4-2 with TRBJ2-1; D remains unclear. V dropped 5 bases and J dropped 2 bases, with 13 bases sitting between them. The CDR3 length is 15 residues. Germline V gene lookup returns CDR1 LGHNA and CDR2 YNFKEQ. The CDR3: CASSSRTTPYNEQFF. In nucleotides, the CDR3 is TGTGCCAGCAGCTCCAGGACCACTCCCTACAATGAGCAGTTCTTC.

This chain uses TRBV27 with TRBJ2-5, with D unresolved. This CDR3 is built from 13 residues. From germline, CDR1 is MNHEY and CDR2 SMNVEV (reference sequence). The V and J ends lost 2 bases and 7 bases respectively, with 11 bases between them. As DNA, the CDR3 is TGTGCCAGCAGTTTAAGAAGCCCCCCGACCCAGTACTTC. It specifies CASSLRSPPTQYF.

V usage is TRBV5-1 and J usage is TRBJ2-1; D is undetermined. This CDR3 comprises 16 residues. V lost 4 bases and J 2 bases, leaving 16 bases between the germline ends. Germline-derived CDR1 and CDR2 are SGHRS and YFSETQ. The CDR3: CASSQTIGGAYNEQFF. The CDR3 nucleotides are TGCGCCAGCAGCCAGACGATCGGTGGCGCCTACAATGAGCAGTTCTTC.

In its sample, this clonotype was seen a few times. The gene calls are TRBV28 and TRBJ1-2; D gene unclear. CDR3 size: 14 residues. The V gene's germline CDR1 is MDHEN and CDR2 SYDVKM. Trimming pared 4 bases from V and 5 bases from J, leaving 14 bases between. As DNA, the CDR3 is TGTGCCAGCAGTTCCACCACATGGACTTATGGCTACACCTTC. The encoded protein is CASSSTTWTYGYTF.

This clonotype was counted a single time. The CDR3 loop reads CASSPDMRNEQYF. The DNA for the CDR3 is TGTGCCAGCAGCCCCGATATGAGGAACGAGCAGTACTTC. The J gene is TRBJ2-7, the V gene TRBV9; D remains ambiguous. This CDR3 is 13 amino acids long. The germline V gene encodes CDR1 SGDLS and CDR2 YYNGEE. Trimming shortened V by 4 bases and J by 5 bases, and 13 bases separated the two germline ends.

V is TRBV6-5 and J is TRBJ2-5, with 7 bases fitting TRBD2. V was pared by 3 bases and J by 5 bases, with 9 bases of the junction left unmatched. The CDR3 is 15 amino acids. Germline lookup yields CDR1 MNHEY and CDR2 SVGAGI. CDR3 DNA sequence: TGTGCCAGCAGTTATTTTGCGGGAGTAATGGAGACCCAGTACTTC. Translated, it gives CASSYFAGVMETQYF.

The V gene is TRBV7-2, the J gene TRBJ2-3; D uncertain. V was clipped by 1 base and J by 6 bases, with 8 bases between them. The CDR3 has 13 residues. Germline CDR1 and CDR2: SGHTA and FQGNSA. The CDR3: CASSLGHGDTQYF. CDR3 nucleotides: TGTGCCAGCAGCTTAGGCCACGGGGATACGCAGTATTTT.

The chain couples TRBV29-1 to TRBJ2-7; D is undetermined. The CDR3 totals 12 residues. V lost 3 bases and J lost 5, with 11 bases in between. The germline gives CDR1 SQVTM, CDR2 ANQGSEA. CDR3 in amino acids: CSVDITTDEQYF. DNA of the CDR3: TGCAGCGTTGACATCACAACTGACGAGCAGTACTTC.

This clonotype was observed once. The V call is TRBV12-3 or TRBV12-4, the J call TRBJ2-2; D possibly matches TRBD1 or TRBD2 (6 bases each). This CDR3 comprises 15 residues. V was cut by 6 bases and J by 4 bases, with 15 bases left in between. CDR3 sequence reads: CASSPDRTTTGELFF. As DNA, the CDR3 is TGTGCCAGCAGCCCAGACAGGACTACCACCGGGGAGCTGTTTTTT.

The chain recombines TRBV7-2 with TRBJ1-5; 9 nucleotides align to TRBD1. The CDR3 sequence is 15 residues long. Germline assignment: CDR1 SGHTA and CDR2 FQGNSA. Unmatched junction bases numbered 6, after V lost 2 bases and J lost 7 bases. CDR3 residues: CASSLRGQGPQPQHF. Written as DNA, the CDR3 is TGTGCCAGCAGCTTAAGGGGACAGGGCCCCCAGCCCCAGCATTTT. Full variable domain (remainder filled in from reference TRBV7-2 and TRBJ1-5): GAGVSQSPSNKVTEKGKDVELRCDPISGHTALYWYRQSLGQGLEFLIYFQGNSAPDKSGLPSDRFSAERTGGSVSTLTIQRTQQEDSAVYLCASSLRGQGPQPQHFGDGTRLSIL.

The V call is TRBV7-2, the J call TRBJ2-7, with D uncertain. V was cut by 5 bases and J by 4 bases, with 12 bases left in between. The CDR3 spans 13 residues. In germline, CDR1 is SGHTA, CDR2 FQGNSA. CDR3 nucleotide sequence: TGTGCCAGCAGCCAACTGGCCGTTTACGAGCAGTACTTC. Its translation is CASSQLAVYEQYF.

The rearrangement links TRBV6-2 or TRBV6-3 to TRBJ2-1; 7 bases agree with TRBD2. CDR1 and CDR2 (germline): MNHEY, SVGEGT. This CDR3 spans 14 amino acids. V was clipped by 7 bases and J by 7 bases; unmatched bases: 10. CDR3 in DNA: TGTGCCAGCATCCACGGGCGGGGGTCAAATGAGCAGTTCTTC. This sequence encodes CASIHGRGSNEQFF.

The chain is built from TRBV5-1 and TRBJ2-3, with 8 bases fitting TRBD1. CDR1 is SGHRS and CDR2 is YFSETQ in the germline V gene. V shed 1 base, J shed 2 bases, and the junction held 9 bases outside the gene matches. There are 17 residues in the CDR3. The CDR3 DNA reads TGCGCCAGCAGCTTGCCCCTTGACAGGGGAACCACAGATACGCAGTATTTT. Protein sequence: CASSLPLDRGTTDTQYF.

CDR3 nucleotide sequence: TGCGCCAGCAGCTCAGAGCCAGGATTGTCCTACGAGCAGTACTTC. This sequence encodes CASSSEPGLSYEQYF. V usage is TRBV4-3 and J usage is TRBJ2-7; D is uncertain. Germline V CDR1 and CDR2: LGHNA, YSLEER. Trimming took 5 bases from V and 1 from J, leaving 15 bases between them. The CDR3 is 15 residues long.

The chain links TRBV5-1 to TRBJ1-1; 8 bases map to TRBD1. CDR1 SGHRS and CDR2 YFSETQ come from the germline V gene. The ends lost 3 bases at V and 7 bases at J; junction bases unmatched: 11. There are 15 residues in the CDR3. The CDR3 sequence: CASSSQGAYIDEAFF. The CDR3 DNA follows: TGCGCCAGCAGCTCGCAGGGGGCGTATATTGATGAAGCTTTCTTT. The full variable domain, in which reference TRBV5-1 and TRBJ1-1 provide the parts outside the CDR3, is KAGVTQTPRYLIKTRGQQVTLSCSPISGHRSVSWYQQTPGQGLQFLFEYFSETQRNKGNFPGRFSGRQFSNSRSEMNVSTLELGDSALYLCASSSQGAYIDEAFFGQGTRLTVV.

This clonotype was recorded a few times. The chain employs TRBV24-1 and TRBJ2-2, with a possible D match to TRBD2 (7 bases). Germline values: CDR1 KGHDR, CDR2 SFDVKD. Trimming pared 1 base from V and 0 bases from J, leaving 11 bases between. This CDR3 has 17 amino acids. DNA of the CDR3: TGTGCCACCAGTGATTTCGGCGGGGGCCCGAACACCGGGGAGCTGTTTTTT. Amino acid sequence: CATSDFGGGPNTGELFF.

This clonotype was seen only a few times. This sequence joins TRBV3-1 and TRBJ2-3; D is uncertain. The V end was cut by 1 base, the J end by 6 bases, with 5 bases between. CDR1 and CDR2 (germline): LGHDT, YNNKEL (reference sequence). CDR3 length: 12 amino acids. CDR3 sequence reads: CASSQVVDTQYF. The DNA of the CDR3 is TGTGCCAGCAGCCAAGTTGTGGATACGCAGTATTTT.

This clonotype appeared a few times. The rearrangement uses TRBV27 and TRBJ2-1; D is possibly TRBD2 (6 bases). The germline V gene has CDR1 MNHEY and CDR2 SMNVEV (reference sequence). V shed 0 bases and J shed 9 bases, with 15 bases lying between them. The CDR3 totals 15 residues. The CDR3 DNA sequence: TGTGCCAGCAGTTTATCTAGCGGCGGGGCGATTGAGCAGTTCTTC. Protein product: CASSLSSGGAIEQFF.

This clonotype showed up many times. This rearrangement joins TRBV7-2 to TRBJ2-7; D is unresolved. CDR1 and CDR2 from the germline V gene are SGHTA and FQGNSA. V dropped 0 bases and J dropped 6 bases, with 3 bases sitting between them. The CDR3 contains 11 residues. CDR3 sequence: CASSLAVEQYF. CDR3 nucleotide sequence: TGTGCCAGCAGCTTAGCGGTCGAGCAGTACTTC.

This clonotype was counted between two and nine times. This chain links TRBV7-9 with TRBJ2-3; perhaps D is TRBD1 or TRBD2 (5 bases each). The CDR3 covers 14 residues. Trimming stripped 1 base from V and 4 bases from J, with 9 bases between. Germline CDR1 is SEHNR and CDR2 is FQNEAQ (reference sequence). CDR3 DNA sequence: TGTGCCAGCAGCTTAGGAGGGGCTTCAGATACGCAGTATTTT. Encoded protein: CASSLGGASDTQYF.